The rows below give T cell receptor beta chains drawn from one sample of a study of CD8 T cells in Susac syndrome. MiXCR was run by TCRdb on the immunoSEQ multiplex PCR reads, yielding one entry per CDR3 protein. The sample holds around 190,000 distinct CDR3 sequences; 85% to 95% are singletons and the top ten take approximately 0.1%. The material sequenced was CD4+ T cells from PBMCs. The receptors stem from a human donor in good health. Both conserved end residues are trimmed from each CDR3. A D gene is named only where the DNA matches it firmly.

ATNRETGSGANVLT TRBV10-3 NA TRBJ2-6
ASSGQHQGKTQY TRBV18 NA TRBJ2-5
ASRSLRPQGHYGYT TRBV6-1 TRBD1 TRBJ1-2
ASSPNTGELF TRBV11-2 NA TRBJ2-2
ASSYGGRSYEQY TRBV7-2 NA TRBJ2-7
SASRHGPNYGYT TRBV20-1 NA TRBJ1-2
ASSWDRSPANYGYT TRBV6-5 TRBD1 TRBJ1-2
ASSLTGGGWQETQY TRBV7-3 TRBD1 TRBJ2-5
ASNGAYNEQF TRBV7-9 NA TRBJ2-1
ASSRMVSRGGFNTEAF TRBV19 NA TRBJ1-1
SVQGEMNTEAF TRBV29-1 NA TRBJ1-1
SATRGRDQETQY TRBV20-1 NA TRBJ2-5
ASGSGQANEKLF TRBV9 TRBD1 TRBJ1-4
SARSSGGDLLYNEQF TRBV20-1 TRBD2 TRBJ2-1
SASNRRTSTDTQY TRBV20-1 NA TRBJ2-3
ASSLDPLSISRALH TRBV11-2 NA TRBJ1-6
ASSQDFHGYT TRBV3-1 NA TRBJ1-2
ASSEEANTDTQY TRBV2 NA TRBJ2-3
ASSRNRGGLQGYT TRBV12-3/TRBV12-4 TRBD1 TRBJ1-2
ASTTGRPKDTQY TRBV3-1 NA TRBJ2-3
ASSPRGTASGANVLT TRBV27 NA TRBJ2-6